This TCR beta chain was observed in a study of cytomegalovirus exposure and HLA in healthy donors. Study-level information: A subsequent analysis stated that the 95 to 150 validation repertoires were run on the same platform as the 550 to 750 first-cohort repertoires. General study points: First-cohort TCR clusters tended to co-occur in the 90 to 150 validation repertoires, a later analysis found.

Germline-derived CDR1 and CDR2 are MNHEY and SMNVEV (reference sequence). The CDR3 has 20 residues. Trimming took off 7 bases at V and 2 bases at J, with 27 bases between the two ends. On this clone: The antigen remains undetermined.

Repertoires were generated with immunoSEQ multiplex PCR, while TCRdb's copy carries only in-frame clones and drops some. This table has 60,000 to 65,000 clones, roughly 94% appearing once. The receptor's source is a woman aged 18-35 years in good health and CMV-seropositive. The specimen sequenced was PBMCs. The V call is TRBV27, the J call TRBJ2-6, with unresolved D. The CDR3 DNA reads TGTGCCAGCAAACTATCAAACACACCGTCCATGCGTCCTGGGGCCAACGTCCTGACTTTC. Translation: CASKLSNTPSMRPGANVLTF.